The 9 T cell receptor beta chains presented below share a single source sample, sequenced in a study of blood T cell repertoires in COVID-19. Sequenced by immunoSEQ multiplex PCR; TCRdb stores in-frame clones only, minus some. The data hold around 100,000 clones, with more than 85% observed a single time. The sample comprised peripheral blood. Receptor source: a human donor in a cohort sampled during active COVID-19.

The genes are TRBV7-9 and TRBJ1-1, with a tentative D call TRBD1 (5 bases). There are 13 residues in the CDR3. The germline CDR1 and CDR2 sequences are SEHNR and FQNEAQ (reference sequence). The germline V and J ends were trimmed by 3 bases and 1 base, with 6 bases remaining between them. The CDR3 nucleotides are TGTGCCAGCAGCTTCGGGGGGAACACTGAAGCTTTCTTT. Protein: CASSFGGNTEAFF.

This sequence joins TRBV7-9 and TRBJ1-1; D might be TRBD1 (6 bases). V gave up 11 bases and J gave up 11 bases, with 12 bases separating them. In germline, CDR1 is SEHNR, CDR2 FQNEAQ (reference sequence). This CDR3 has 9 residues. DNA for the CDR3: TGTGCCCTCGGGACAATGGCTTTCTTT. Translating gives CALGTMAFF.

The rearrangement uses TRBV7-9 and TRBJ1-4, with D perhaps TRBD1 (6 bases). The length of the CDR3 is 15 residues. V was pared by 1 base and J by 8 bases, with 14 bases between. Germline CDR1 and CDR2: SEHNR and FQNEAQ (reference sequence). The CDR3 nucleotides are TGTGCCAGCAGCTTAGAAGCAGGGGTGGGCGAAAAACTGTTTTTT. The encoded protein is CASSLEAGVGEKLFF.

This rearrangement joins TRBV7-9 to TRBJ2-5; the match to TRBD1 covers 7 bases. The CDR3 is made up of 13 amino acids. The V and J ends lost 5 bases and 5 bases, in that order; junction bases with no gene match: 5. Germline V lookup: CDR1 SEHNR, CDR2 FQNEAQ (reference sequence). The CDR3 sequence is CASSRQGSETQYF. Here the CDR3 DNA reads TGTGCCAGCAGCCGACAGGGTAGTGAGACCCAGTACTTC. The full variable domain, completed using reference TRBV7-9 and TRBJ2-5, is DTGVSQNPRHKITKRGQNVTFRCDPISEHNRLYWYRQTLGQGPEFLTYFQNEAQLEKSRLLSDRFSAERPKGSFSTLEIQRTEQGDSAMYLCASSRQGSETQYFGPGTRLLVL.

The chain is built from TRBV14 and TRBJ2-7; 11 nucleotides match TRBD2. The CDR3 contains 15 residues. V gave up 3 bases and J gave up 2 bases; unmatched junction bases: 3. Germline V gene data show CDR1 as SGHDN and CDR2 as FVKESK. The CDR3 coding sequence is TGTGCCAGCAGCCACATTAGCGGGAGGGCCTACGAGCAGTACTTC. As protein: CASSHISGRAYEQYF.

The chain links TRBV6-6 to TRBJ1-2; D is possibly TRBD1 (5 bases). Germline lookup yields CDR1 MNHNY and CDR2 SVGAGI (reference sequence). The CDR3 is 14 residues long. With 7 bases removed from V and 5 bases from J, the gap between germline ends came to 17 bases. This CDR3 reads CASTLPDTAYGYTF. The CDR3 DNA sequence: TGTGCCAGCACCCTCCCGGACACTGCTTATGGCTACACCTTC.

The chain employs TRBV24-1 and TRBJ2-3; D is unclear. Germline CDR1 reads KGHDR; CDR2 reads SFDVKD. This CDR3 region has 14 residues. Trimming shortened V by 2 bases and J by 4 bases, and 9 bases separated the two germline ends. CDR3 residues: CATSDSTLPDTQYF. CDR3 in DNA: TGTGCCACCAGTGATTCGACTCTTCCAGATACGCAGTATTTT.

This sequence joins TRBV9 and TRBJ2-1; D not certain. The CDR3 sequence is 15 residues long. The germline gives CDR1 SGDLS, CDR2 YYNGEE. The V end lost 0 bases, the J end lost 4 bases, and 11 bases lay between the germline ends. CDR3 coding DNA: TGTGCCAGCAGCGTAGATTCTACCCTTTACAATGAGCAGTTCTTC. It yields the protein CASSVDSTLYNEQFF.

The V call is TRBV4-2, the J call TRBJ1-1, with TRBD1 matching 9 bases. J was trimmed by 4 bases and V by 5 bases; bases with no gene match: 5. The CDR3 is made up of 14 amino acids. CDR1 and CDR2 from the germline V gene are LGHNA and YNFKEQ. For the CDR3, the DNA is TGTGCCAGCAGCTGGGACAGGGCGAGCACTGAAGCTTTCTTT. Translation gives CASSWDRASTEAFF.